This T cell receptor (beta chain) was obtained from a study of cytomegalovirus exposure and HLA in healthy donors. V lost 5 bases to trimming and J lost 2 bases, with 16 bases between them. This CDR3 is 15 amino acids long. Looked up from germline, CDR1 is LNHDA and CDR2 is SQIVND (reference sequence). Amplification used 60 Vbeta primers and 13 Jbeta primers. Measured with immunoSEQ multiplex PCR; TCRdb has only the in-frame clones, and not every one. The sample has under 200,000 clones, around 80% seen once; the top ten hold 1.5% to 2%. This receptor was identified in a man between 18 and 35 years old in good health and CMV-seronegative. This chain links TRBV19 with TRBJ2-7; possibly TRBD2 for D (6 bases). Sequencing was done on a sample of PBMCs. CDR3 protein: CASSRRGLKPYEQYF. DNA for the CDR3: TGTGCCAGTAGTCGGAGGGGCTTAAAGCCCTACGAGCAGTACTTC.